Listed below are T cell receptor beta chains from one sample, sequenced in a study of blood T cell repertoires in COVID-19. Profiling relied on immunoSEQ multiplex PCR, and the TCRdb table lists in-frame clones only, not all of them. Counted here are some 130,000 clones, about 87% occurring once; the ten biggest clones make up 9% to 12%. Sequencing input: peripheral blood. The receptors here all came from a man aged 50-59 years with acute or convalescent COVID-19. Each CDR3 is given with its conserved first and last residue. Each record gives: clone size, D gene, V gene, J gene, CDR3 DNA, CDR3 protein. A D gene is named only where the DNA matches it firmly. Not all rows give a size; the values are once, few, many and, for expanded clones, a class.

once	TRBD1	TRBV19	TRBJ1-2	TGTGCCAGTAGTCGGGACAGCTTATTCGCCTATGGCTACACCTTC	CASSRDSLFAYGYTF
once	TRBD1	TRBV10-3	TRBJ1-1	TGTGCCATCAGGGGACAGCTGAACACTGAAGCTTTCTTT	CAIRGQLNTEAFF
few	.	TRBV27	TRBJ1-6	TGTGCCAGCAGTTTATTCGTCGGGGGTGAGAATTCACCCCTCCACTTT	CASSLFVGGENSPLHF
.	.	TRBV3-1/TRBV3-2	TRBJ2-1	TGTGCCAGCAGCCGGGGCGGGGCTTACAATGAGCAGTTCTTC	CASSRGGAYNEQFF
.	TRBD1	TRBV30	TRBJ1-2	TGTGCCTGGATCCCGGACAGGGGAGTAGGCTACACCTTC	CAWIPDRGVGYTF
few	.	TRBV4-2	TRBJ1-2	TGTGCCAGCAGCCCTCGAACTACAGGGTACCGAAATGGCTACACCTTC	CASSPRTTGYRNGYTF
.	.	TRBV5-4	TRBJ2-3	TGTGCCAGCAGCCCCCTAAAGGGGGACAAGCATTTT	CASSPLKGDKHF
.	.	TRBV7-2	TRBJ2-1	TGTGCCAGCAGCTTAGACGGTGGCTCCTACAATGAGCAGTTCTTC	CASSLDGGSYNEQFF
.	.	TRBV6-5	TRBJ2-4	TGTGCCAGCAGTTACGGCGGAGAGGTAGCCAAAAACATTCAGTACTTC	CASSYGGEVAKNIQYF
.	TRBD1	TRBV27	TRBJ2-2	TGTGCCAGCAGAACAACAGGGGGCACCGGGGAGCTGTTTTTT	CASRTTGGTGELFF
.	.	TRBV18	TRBJ1-2	TGTGCCAGCTCACGGGACATCTATGGCTACACCTTC	CASSRDIYGYTF
.	TRBD2	TRBV27	TRBJ2-5	TGTGCCAGCAGGAGGACTAGGAGGGAGACCCAGTACTTC	CASRRTRRETQYF
.	TRBD1	TRBV5-1	TRBJ2-7	TGCGCCAGCAGCTTAACCCGGGACAGCTTCTACGAGCAGTACTTC	CASSLTRDSFYEQYF
once	TRBD1	TRBV18	TRBJ1-5	TGTGCCAGCTCACTGGGACAGGGGGTAGCTCAGCCCCAGCATTTT	CASSLGQGVAQPQHF
.	.	TRBV10-3	TRBJ1-1	TGTGCCATCAGTGAGTTGATGGGCAGAGCTTTCTTT	CAISELMGRAFF
.	.	TRBV5-1	TRBJ1-3	TGCGCCAGCAGCTCCCTGCGTATAAGTGACACCATATATTTT	CASSSLRISDTIYF
.	.	TRBV5-1	TRBJ1-1	TGCGCCAGCAGCTTGACGCCACAGGAGACTGAAGCTTTCTTT	CASSLTPQETEAFF
.	.	TRBV7-2	TRBJ1-5	TGTGCCAGCAGCTCCTGGGCAGCCGATCAGCCCCAGCATTTT	CASSSWAADQPQHF
.	.	TRBV7-2	TRBJ1-1	TGTGCCAGCAGTGCTCCAGGGGAAAATCGCACTGAAGCTTTCTTT	CASSAPGENRTEAFF
.	.	TRBV7-2	TRBJ2-2	TGTGCCAGCAGCCCAAGCAGGGGCACCGGGGAGCTGTTTTTT	CASSPSRGTGELFF
.	.	TRBV5-1	TRBJ1-4	TGCGCCAGCAGGTCGGACGGAGGAAAACTGTTTTTT	CASRSDGGKLFF
.	.	TRBV5-6	TRBJ2-7	TGTGCCAGCAGCTTGGGTGCAGTATACGAGCAGTACTTC	CASSLGAVYEQYF
.	.	TRBV11-2	TRBJ1-6	TGTGCCAGCAGCTTAACCAGGGAGGCTTTACCCCTCCACTTT	CASSLTREALPLHF
few	.	TRBV19	TRBJ1-4	TGTGCCAGTAGTATGAGCGGGATCGCGAAAAAACTGTTTTTT	CASSMSGIAKKLFF
.	.	TRBV4-2	TRBJ2-5	TGTGCCAGCAGCCAAGGGATGGGGCCCGCGGATTTGGAGACCCAGTACTTC	CASSQGMGPADLETQYF
.	TRBD1	TRBV6-4	TRBJ1-2	TGTGCCAGCAGTCCCCGGACAGGGGTGAACTATGGCTACACCTTC	CASSPRTGVNYGYTF
.	TRBD2	TRBV2	TRBJ2-5	TGTGCCAGCAACTGGGGAGGGCAAGAGACCCAGTACTTC	CASNWGGQETQYF
.	TRBD1	TRBV11-2	TRBJ1-2	TGTGCCAGCAGCTCTTTCCGGGACAGGGGAGAGGATGGCTACACCTTC	CASSSFRDRGEDGYTF
.	.	TRBV7-6	TRBJ2-2	TGTGCCAGCAGTCCAGAGAACACCGGGGAGCTGTTTTTT	CASSPENTGELFF
.	TRBD1	TRBV5-1	TRBJ2-1	TGCGCCAGCAGCCCAGGGACAGGGGGCGCGAGAATCCAGTTCTTC	CASSPGTGGARIQFF
.	TRBD1	TRBV27	TRBJ1-1	TGTGCCAGCAGTCCGCGGACAGGGGGTTCGAACACTGAAGCTTTCTTT	CASSPRTGGSNTEAFF
once	TRBD1	TRBV6-2/TRBV6-3	TRBJ2-3	TGTGCCAGCAGTATCAGACCCACCGGGACAGGGGGCGATAAGACAGATACGCAGTATTTT	CASSIRPTGTGGDKTDTQYF
.	TRBD1	TRBV19	TRBJ1-1	TGTGCCAGTAGTATATCACGACAGGGGATGAACACTGAAGCTTTCTTT	CASSISRQGMNTEAFF
.	.	TRBV6-5	TRBJ1-2	TGTGCCAGCAGTCCTGAAAGAGTCTATGGCTACACCTTC	CASSPERVYGYTF
.	.	TRBV28	TRBJ1-5	TGTGCCAGTACAGGGTCGGATCAGCCCCAGCATTTT	CASTGSDQPQHF
once	TRBD1	TRBV9	TRBJ1-2	TGTGCCAGCAGCGTAGTCGAGACAGGGGGCAGGGGCTACACCTTC	CASSVVETGGRGYTF
.	TRBD2	TRBV10-3	TRBJ2-1	TGTGCCATCAGTGAGTCTGTGCGGCTAGCGGGGAATGAGCAGTTCTTC	CAISESVRLAGNEQFF
once	.	TRBV28	TRBJ2-5	TGTGCCAGCAGTTTTCTTCGGGGGGCACCTCTGGGAGAGACCCAGTACTTC	CASSFLRGAPLGETQYF
.	.	TRBV27	TRBJ1-2	TGTGCCAGCAGTTTCGGATCAGGGCACCTACTTTATGGCTACACCTTC	CASSFGSGHLLYGYTF
.	.	TRBV6-5	TRBJ1-1	TGTGCCAGTATGACCCGGGGGAACACTGAAGCTTTCTTT	CASMTRGNTEAFF
.	TRBD2	TRBV10-3	TRBJ2-2	TGTGCCATCAGTGGGGGACTAGCCGATTCCGGGGAGCTGTTTTTT	CAISGGLADSGELFF
.	.	TRBV2	TRBJ2-7	TGTGCCAGCAGTCCCCAAAACTACGAGCAGTACTTC	CASSPQNYEQYF
.	TRBD2	TRBV5-1	TRBJ2-5	TGCGCCAGCAGCCCTGGACTAGCGGGACTCCAAGAGACCCAGTACTTC	CASSPGLAGLQETQYF
few	TRBD1	TRBV5-1	TRBJ1-2	TGCGCCAGCAGCTTGGGACAGGGGGGTCATCTCAGCTACACCTTC	CASSLGQGGHLSYTF
.	.	TRBV19	TRBJ1-5	TGTGCCAGCCACCACCAACCGGGGGAGTGGGGCAATCAGCCCCAGCATTTT	CASHHQPGEWGNQPQHF